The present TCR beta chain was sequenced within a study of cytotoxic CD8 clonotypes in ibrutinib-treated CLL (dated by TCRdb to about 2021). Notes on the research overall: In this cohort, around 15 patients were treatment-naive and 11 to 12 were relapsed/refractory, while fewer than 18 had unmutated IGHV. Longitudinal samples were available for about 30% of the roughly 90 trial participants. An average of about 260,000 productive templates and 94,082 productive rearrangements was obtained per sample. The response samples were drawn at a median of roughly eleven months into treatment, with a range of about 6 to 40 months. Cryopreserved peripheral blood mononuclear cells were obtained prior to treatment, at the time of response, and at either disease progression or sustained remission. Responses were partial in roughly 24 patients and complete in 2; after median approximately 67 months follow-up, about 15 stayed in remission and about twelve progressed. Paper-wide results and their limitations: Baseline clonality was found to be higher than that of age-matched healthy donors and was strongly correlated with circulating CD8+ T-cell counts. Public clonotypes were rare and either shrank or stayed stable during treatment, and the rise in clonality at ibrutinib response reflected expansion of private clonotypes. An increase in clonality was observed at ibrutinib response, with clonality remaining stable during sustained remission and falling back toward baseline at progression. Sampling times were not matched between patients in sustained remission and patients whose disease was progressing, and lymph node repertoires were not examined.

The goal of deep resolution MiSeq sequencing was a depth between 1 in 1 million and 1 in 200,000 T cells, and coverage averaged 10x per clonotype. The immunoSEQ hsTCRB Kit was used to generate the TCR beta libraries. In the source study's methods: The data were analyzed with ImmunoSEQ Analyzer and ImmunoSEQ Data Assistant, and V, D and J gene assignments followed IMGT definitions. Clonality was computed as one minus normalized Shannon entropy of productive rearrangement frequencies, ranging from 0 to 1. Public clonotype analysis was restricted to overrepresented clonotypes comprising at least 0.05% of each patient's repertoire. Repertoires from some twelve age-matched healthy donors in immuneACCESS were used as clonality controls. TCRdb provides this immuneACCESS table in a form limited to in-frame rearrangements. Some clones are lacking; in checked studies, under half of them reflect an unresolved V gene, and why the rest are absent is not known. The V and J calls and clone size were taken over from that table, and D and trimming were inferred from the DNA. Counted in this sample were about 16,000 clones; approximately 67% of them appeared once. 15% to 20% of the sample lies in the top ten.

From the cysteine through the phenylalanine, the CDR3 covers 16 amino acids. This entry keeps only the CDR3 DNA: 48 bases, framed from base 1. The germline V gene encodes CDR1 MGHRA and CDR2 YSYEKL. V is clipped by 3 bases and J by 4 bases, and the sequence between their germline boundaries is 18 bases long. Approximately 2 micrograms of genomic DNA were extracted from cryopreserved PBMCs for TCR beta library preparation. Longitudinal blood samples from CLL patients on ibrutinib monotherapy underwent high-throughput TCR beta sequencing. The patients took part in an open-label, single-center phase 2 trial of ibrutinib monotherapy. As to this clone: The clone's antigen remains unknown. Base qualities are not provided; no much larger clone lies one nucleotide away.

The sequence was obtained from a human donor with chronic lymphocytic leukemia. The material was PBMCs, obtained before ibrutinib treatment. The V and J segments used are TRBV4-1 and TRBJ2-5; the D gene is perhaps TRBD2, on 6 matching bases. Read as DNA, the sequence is TGCGCCAGCAGCCAGGCACTAGCTCCGGGTAGAGAGACCCAGTACTTC. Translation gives CASSQALAPGRETQYF.